This is a list of T cell receptor beta chains from one sample in a study of cytomegalovirus exposure and HLA in healthy donors. The protocol was immunoSEQ multiplex PCR, while the TCRdb copy is restricted to in-frame clones and leaves out a portion. Of about 240,000 clones listed, 87% were seen once; the top ten hold about 2.8%. Source material: PBMCs. All receptors come from a man between 18 and 35 years old in good health and CMV-seronegative. Both conserved end residues are part of each CDR3. The D gene is left open where the match is weak. Expanded clones are given a class, and other clones once, few, many or no size at all.

j_call: TRBJ2-2; d_call: -; v_call: TRBV4-3; clone_size: -; cdr3_nt: TGCGCCAGCAGCCAAGATAGGCAACAGACCGGGGAGCTGTTTTTT; cdr3_aa: CASSQDRQQTGELFF
j_call: TRBJ1-5; d_call: -; v_call: TRBV19; clone_size: -; cdr3_nt: TGTGCCAGTAGTCTATCCAGGGTAAGCAATCAGCCCCAGCATTTT; cdr3_aa: CASSLSRVSNQPQHF
j_call: TRBJ2-2; d_call: -; v_call: TRBV6-5; clone_size: few; cdr3_nt: TGTGCCAGCCACCAGTTCACCGGGGAGCTGTTTTTT; cdr3_aa: CASHQFTGELFF
j_call: TRBJ2-1; d_call: TRBD2; v_call: TRBV18; clone_size: -; cdr3_nt: TGTGCCAGCTCACCACCGGGGGGGGAAACTAATGAGCAGTTCTTC; cdr3_aa: CASSPPGGETNEQFF
j_call: TRBJ2-7; d_call: TRBD1; v_call: TRBV27; clone_size: -; cdr3_nt: TGTGCCAGCAGTACCCGGGACAGAATCTACGAGCAGTACTTC; cdr3_aa: CASSTRDRIYEQYF
j_call: TRBJ1-4; d_call: -; v_call: TRBV28; clone_size: -; cdr3_nt: TGTGCCAGCAGTTATAGAGGGATTTCTGAAAAACTGTTTTTT; cdr3_aa: CASSYRGISEKLFF
j_call: TRBJ2-6; d_call: -; v_call: TRBV4-3; clone_size: -; cdr3_nt: TGCGCCAGCAGCCAAGAGAGAGCGTACGGGTCTGGGGCCAACGTCCTGACTTTC; cdr3_aa: CASSQERAYGSGANVLTF
j_call: TRBJ2-7; d_call: TRBD1; v_call: TRBV6-5; clone_size: -; cdr3_nt: TGTGCCAGCAGTCCCGGGACAGGGGGCTCTGGCGAGCAGTACTTC; cdr3_aa: CASSPGTGGSGEQYF
j_call: TRBJ2-2; d_call: -; v_call: TRBV7-2; clone_size: -; cdr3_nt: TGTGCCAGCAGCCACGTAGCAGGGGAGCTGTTTTTT; cdr3_aa: CASSHVAGELFF
j_call: TRBJ2-5; d_call: TRBD1; v_call: TRBV6-6; clone_size: once; cdr3_nt: TGTGCCAGCAGCCGGGACAGGGACCGTCATGAAGAGACCCAGTACTTC; cdr3_aa: CASSRDRDRHEETQYF
j_call: TRBJ1-3; d_call: TRBD1; v_call: TRBV6-6; clone_size: few; cdr3_nt: TGTGCCAGCAGTGATGGACAGGGGCAAAACACCATATATTTT; cdr3_aa: CASSDGQGQNTIYF
j_call: TRBJ1-6; d_call: -; v_call: TRBV5-1; clone_size: -; cdr3_nt: TGCGCCAGCAGCTTTCGGTACCAGGGTACTAATTCACCCCTCCACTTT; cdr3_aa: CASSFRYQGTNSPLHF
j_call: TRBJ2-7; d_call: TRBD2; v_call: TRBV11-2; clone_size: -; cdr3_nt: TGTGCCAGCAGCAGTAGCGGGGGCAACTCCTACGAGCAGTACTTC; cdr3_aa: CASSSSGGNSYEQYF
j_call: TRBJ1-1; d_call: -; v_call: TRBV2; clone_size: -; cdr3_nt: TGTGCCAGCAGTGTCCAGGTATTCGGGAACACTGAAGCTTTCTTT; cdr3_aa: CASSVQVFGNTEAFF
j_call: TRBJ2-1; d_call: -; v_call: TRBV2; clone_size: -; cdr3_nt: TGTGCCAGCAGTCTAAGCGGGTCCTACAATGAGCAGTTCTTC; cdr3_aa: CASSLSGSYNEQFF
j_call: TRBJ1-1; d_call: -; v_call: TRBV5-4; clone_size: -; cdr3_nt: TGTGCCAGCAGCTTAGGGGGTGGGATCGGGAACACTGAAGCTTTCTTT; cdr3_aa: CASSLGGGIGNTEAFF
j_call: TRBJ2-3; d_call: -; v_call: TRBV12-5; clone_size: -; cdr3_nt: TGTGCTAGCGGCCCTGACCTGGCCCCTTTAGAGGCGCAGTATTTT; cdr3_aa: CASGPDLAPLEAQYF
j_call: TRBJ2-7; d_call: TRBD1; v_call: TRBV9; clone_size: -; cdr3_nt: TGTGCCAGCAGTCCTGGGGACAGGGTTGACGAGCAGTACTTC; cdr3_aa: CASSPGDRVDEQYF
j_call: TRBJ1-3; d_call: -; v_call: TRBV4-3; clone_size: once; cdr3_nt: TGCGCCAGCAGCCAATCCAGTACTATCGGCGGCACCATATATTTT; cdr3_aa: CASSQSSTIGGTIYF
j_call: TRBJ2-4; d_call: TRBD1; v_call: TRBV6-5; clone_size: -; cdr3_nt: TGTGCCAGCAGTCCGACAGGGAGAGGCATTCAGTACTTC; cdr3_aa: CASSPTGRGIQYF
j_call: TRBJ2-3; d_call: TRBD2; v_call: TRBV5-1; clone_size: -; cdr3_nt: TGCGCCAGCAGCTCCAACCAGGGACTAGCGAGAGATACGCAGTATTTT; cdr3_aa: CASSSNQGLARDTQYF
j_call: TRBJ1-5; d_call: -; v_call: TRBV15; clone_size: -; cdr3_nt: TGTGCCACCAGCAGAGGGCCCCAGCCCCAGCATTTT; cdr3_aa: CATSRGPQPQHF
j_call: TRBJ2-3; d_call: TRBD2; v_call: TRBV19; clone_size: -; cdr3_nt: TGTGCCAGTAGTAGCACTAGCGCTGGCACAGATACGCAGTATTTT; cdr3_aa: CASSSTSAGTDTQYF
j_call: TRBJ1-1; d_call: -; v_call: TRBV4-3; clone_size: once; cdr3_nt: TGCGCCAGCAGCCAAGATGATTATCCGGGGAGAGCTTTCTTT; cdr3_aa: CASSQDDYPGRAFF
j_call: TRBJ2-1; d_call: TRBD2; v_call: TRBV11-3; clone_size: once; cdr3_nt: TGTGCCAGCAGCTTAGGTAGCGGGAGTGGCAGTGAGCAGTTCTTC; cdr3_aa: CASSLGSGSGSEQFF
j_call: TRBJ1-1; d_call: -; v_call: TRBV28; clone_size: -; cdr3_nt: TGTGCCAGCAGTTATCCGGGCAGGGACACTGAAGCTTTCTTT; cdr3_aa: CASSYPGRDTEAFF
j_call: TRBJ2-7; d_call: -; v_call: TRBV5-1; clone_size: -; cdr3_nt: TGCGCCAGCAGCGCCCCCGGGAAGGTTTACGAGCAGTACTTC; cdr3_aa: CASSAPGKVYEQYF
j_call: TRBJ2-3; d_call: -; v_call: TRBV4-1; clone_size: -; cdr3_nt: TGCGCCAGCAGCCCAAGAACAGGAACTAGCACAGATACGCAGTATTTT; cdr3_aa: CASSPRTGTSTDTQYF
j_call: TRBJ2-3; d_call: -; v_call: TRBV7-3; clone_size: -; cdr3_nt: TGTGCCAGCAGCCAAGCCTACAGGGACAATACAGATACGCAGTATTTT; cdr3_aa: CASSQAYRDNTDTQYF
j_call: TRBJ2-7; d_call: -; v_call: TRBV7-2; clone_size: -; cdr3_nt: TGTGCCAGCAGCTTAGGGAGGTACGAGCAGTACTTC; cdr3_aa: CASSLGRYEQYF
j_call: TRBJ2-1; d_call: -; v_call: TRBV29-1; clone_size: -; cdr3_nt: TGCAGCGTTGATTGGAGTTCCTATAATGAGCAGTTCTTC; cdr3_aa: CSVDWSSYNEQFF
j_call: TRBJ2-5; d_call: -; v_call: TRBV11-2; clone_size: -; cdr3_nt: TGTGCCAGCAGCCCCTCAGGGGACCTCAGGACCCAGTACTTC; cdr3_aa: CASSPSGDLRTQYF
j_call: TRBJ1-5; d_call: -; v_call: TRBV28; clone_size: -; cdr3_nt: TGTGCCAGCAGATCCCCTACGAATCAGCCCCAGCATTTT; cdr3_aa: CASRSPTNQPQHF
j_call: TRBJ1-2; d_call: -; v_call: TRBV11-2; clone_size: -; cdr3_nt: TGTGCCAGCAGCTCCCACCTGGAGGTGGGCTACACCTTC; cdr3_aa: CASSSHLEVGYTF
j_call: TRBJ1-1; d_call: -; v_call: TRBV7-8; clone_size: few; cdr3_nt: TGTGCCAGCAGCTTAGGGCCCCTTTCGGGGGACACTGAAGCTTTCTTT; cdr3_aa: CASSLGPLSGDTEAFF
j_call: TRBJ1-6; d_call: TRBD1; v_call: TRBV18; clone_size: -; cdr3_nt: TGTGCCAGCTCACACCGACAGGGACGTTCACCCCTCCACTTT; cdr3_aa: CASSHRQGRSPLHF
j_call: TRBJ2-2; d_call: TRBD1; v_call: TRBV5-8; clone_size: -; cdr3_nt: TGTGCCAGCAGCTTGGGCCGGACAGGGACGGGTCCCGGGGAGCTGTTTTTT; cdr3_aa: CASSLGRTGTGPGELFF
j_call: TRBJ2-7; d_call: TRBD2; v_call: TRBV7-6; clone_size: many; cdr3_nt: TGTGCCAGCAGACCTACTAGCGGGAGCCCTTTCTTC; cdr3_aa: CASRPTSGSPFF
j_call: TRBJ2-3; d_call: TRBD2; v_call: TRBV10-2; clone_size: -; cdr3_nt: TGCGCCAGCCGCGGGACTAGCGGGGGCACAGATACGCAGTATTTT; cdr3_aa: CASRGTSGGTDTQYF
j_call: TRBJ2-3; d_call: -; v_call: TRBV5-1; clone_size: -; cdr3_nt: TGCGCCAGCAGCTTGCCAGGAACAGATACGCAGTATTTT; cdr3_aa: CASSLPGTDTQYF
j_call: TRBJ1-1; d_call: -; v_call: TRBV28; clone_size: -; cdr3_nt: TGTGCCAGCAGTTTAGGGGATGACAGGGAAGCTTTCTTT; cdr3_aa: CASSLGDDREAFF
j_call: TRBJ2-7; d_call: -; v_call: TRBV30; clone_size: -; cdr3_nt: TGTGCCTGGAGTTCAGGGGCTAGCGGCTCCTACGAGCAGTACTTC; cdr3_aa: CAWSSGASGSYEQYF
j_call: TRBJ1-2; d_call: -; v_call: TRBV4-3; clone_size: -; cdr3_nt: TGCGCCAGCAGCCAAGATCGGGGATCGCCGGAGGGCTACACCTTC; cdr3_aa: CASSQDRGSPEGYTF
j_call: TRBJ2-7; d_call: -; v_call: TRBV4-1; clone_size: -; cdr3_nt: TGCGCCAGCAGCCAAGATCATACAGGGCTGGACCGATACGAGCAGTACTTC; cdr3_aa: CASSQDHTGLDRYEQYF
j_call: TRBJ1-2; d_call: -; v_call: TRBV7-3; clone_size: -; cdr3_nt: TGTGCCAGCAGCCCGACAACAGGAACCGGCTACACCTTC; cdr3_aa: CASSPTTGTGYTF
j_call: TRBJ2-7; d_call: TRBD2; v_call: TRBV18; clone_size: -; cdr3_nt: TGTGCCAGCTCACCACCGGCGGGAGGGCGACGCGAGCAGTACTTC; cdr3_aa: CASSPPAGGRREQYF
j_call: TRBJ2-2; d_call: TRBD1; v_call: TRBV5-1; clone_size: -; cdr3_nt: TGCGCCAGCAGCTTGGACCCGACAGGGGCTCTCGGGGAGCTGTTTTTT; cdr3_aa: CASSLDPTGALGELFF
j_call: TRBJ2-7; d_call: TRBD2; v_call: TRBV9; clone_size: -; cdr3_nt: TGTGCCAGCAGCCCACGACTAGCGGGGGGATACGAGCAGTACTTC; cdr3_aa: CASSPRLAGGYEQYF
j_call: TRBJ1-2; d_call: -; v_call: TRBV19; clone_size: -; cdr3_nt: TGTGCCAGTAGCGACAGGAACTATGGCTACACCTTC; cdr3_aa: CASSDRNYGYTF
j_call: TRBJ2-2; d_call: TRBD2; v_call: TRBV11-2; clone_size: -; cdr3_nt: TGTGCCAGCAGCCCTAGCGGGTCAAAGGAGCTGTTTTTT; cdr3_aa: CASSPSGSKELFF
j_call: TRBJ2-1; d_call: -; v_call: TRBV29-1; clone_size: -; cdr3_nt: TGCAGCGTGACCGGGACTGTCAGCTCCTACAATGAGCAGTTCTTC; cdr3_aa: CSVTGTVSSYNEQFF
j_call: TRBJ2-3; d_call: -; v_call: TRBV9; clone_size: -; cdr3_nt: TGTGCCAGCAGCGTAGCCAGAAGCACAGATACGCAGTATTTT; cdr3_aa: CASSVARSTDTQYF
j_call: TRBJ1-4; d_call: -; v_call: TRBV28; clone_size: -; cdr3_nt: TGTGCCAGCAGTCACTTCAGGATAACTAATGAAAAACTGTTTTTT; cdr3_aa: CASSHFRITNEKLFF
j_call: TRBJ1-5; d_call: -; v_call: TRBV19; clone_size: -; cdr3_nt: TGTGCCAGTAGTCCAGGGTCCGGTAGCAATCAGCCCCAGCATTTT; cdr3_aa: CASSPGSGSNQPQHF
j_call: TRBJ2-1; d_call: TRBD2; v_call: TRBV28; clone_size: -; cdr3_nt: TGTGCCAGCAGTTTGGTTGGCCTAGCGGGGAGAAATGAGCAGTTCTTC; cdr3_aa: CASSLVGLAGRNEQFF